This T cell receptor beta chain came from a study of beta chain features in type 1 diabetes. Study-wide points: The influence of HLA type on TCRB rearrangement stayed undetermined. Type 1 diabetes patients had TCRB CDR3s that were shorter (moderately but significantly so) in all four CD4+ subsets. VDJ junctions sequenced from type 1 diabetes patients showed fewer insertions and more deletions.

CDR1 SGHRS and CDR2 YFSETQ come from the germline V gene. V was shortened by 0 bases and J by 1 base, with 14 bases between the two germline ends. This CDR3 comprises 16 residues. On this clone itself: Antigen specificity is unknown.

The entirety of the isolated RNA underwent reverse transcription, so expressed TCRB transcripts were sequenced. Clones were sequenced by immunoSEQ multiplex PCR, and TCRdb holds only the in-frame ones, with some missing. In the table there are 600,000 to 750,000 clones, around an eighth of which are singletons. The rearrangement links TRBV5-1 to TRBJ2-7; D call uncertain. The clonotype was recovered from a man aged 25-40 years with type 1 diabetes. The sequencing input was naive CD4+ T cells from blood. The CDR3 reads CASSLVPQRASYEQYF. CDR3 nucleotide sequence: TGCGCCAGCAGCTTGGTCCCTCAACGGGCATCCTACGAGCAGTACTTC.